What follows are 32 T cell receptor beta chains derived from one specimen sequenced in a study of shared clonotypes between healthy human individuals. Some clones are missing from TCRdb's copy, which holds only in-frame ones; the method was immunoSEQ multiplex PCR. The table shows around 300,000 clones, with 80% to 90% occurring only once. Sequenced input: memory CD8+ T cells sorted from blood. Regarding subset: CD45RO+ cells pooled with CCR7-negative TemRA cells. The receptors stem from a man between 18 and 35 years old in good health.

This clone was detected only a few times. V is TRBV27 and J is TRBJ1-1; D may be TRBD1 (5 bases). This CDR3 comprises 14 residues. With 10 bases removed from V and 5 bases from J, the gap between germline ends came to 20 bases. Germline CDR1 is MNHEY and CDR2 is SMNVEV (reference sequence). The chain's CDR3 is CATKVQGVNTEAFF. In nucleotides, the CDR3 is TGTGCCACCAAGGTCCAGGGTGTCAATACTGAAGCTTTCTTT.

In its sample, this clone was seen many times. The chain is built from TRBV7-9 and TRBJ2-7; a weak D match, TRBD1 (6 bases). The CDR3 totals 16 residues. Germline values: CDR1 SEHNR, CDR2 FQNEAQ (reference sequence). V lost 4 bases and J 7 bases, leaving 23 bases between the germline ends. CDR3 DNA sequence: TGTGCCAGCAGCTCCAATTTGGCAGGGGCTGGCGTGGAGCAGTACTTC. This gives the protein CASSSNLAGAGVEQYF.

CDR3 nucleotide sequence: TGTGCCAGCAGTTATCGGGGCGCGAACACCGGGGAGCTGTTTTTT. Amino acid sequence: CASSYRGANTGELFF. This sequence joins TRBV27 and TRBJ2-2; TRBD1 or TRBD2 may be the D gene (5 bases each). Germline V lookup: CDR1 MNHEY, CDR2 SMNVEV (reference sequence). The CDR3 has 15 amino acids. V was pared by 4 bases and J by 0 bases, with 9 bases between.

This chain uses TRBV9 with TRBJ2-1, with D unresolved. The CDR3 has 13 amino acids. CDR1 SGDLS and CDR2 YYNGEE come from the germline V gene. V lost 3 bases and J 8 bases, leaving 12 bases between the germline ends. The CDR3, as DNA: TGTGCCAGCAGCGCGGGTCTTTCGGATGAGCAGTTCTTC. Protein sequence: CASSAGLSDEQFF.

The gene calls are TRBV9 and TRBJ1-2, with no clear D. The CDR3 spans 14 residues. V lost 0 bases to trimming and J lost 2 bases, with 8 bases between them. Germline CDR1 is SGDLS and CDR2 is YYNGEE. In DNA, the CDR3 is TGTGCCAGCAGCGTAGCCCCCGGGAACTATGGCTACACCTTC. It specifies CASSVAPGNYGYTF.

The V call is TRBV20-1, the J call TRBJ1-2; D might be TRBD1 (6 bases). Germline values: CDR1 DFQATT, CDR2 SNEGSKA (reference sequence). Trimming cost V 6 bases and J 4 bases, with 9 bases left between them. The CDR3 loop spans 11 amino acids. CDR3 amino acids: CSAETGYGYTF. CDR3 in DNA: TGCAGTGCGGAGACAGGCTATGGCTACACCTTC.

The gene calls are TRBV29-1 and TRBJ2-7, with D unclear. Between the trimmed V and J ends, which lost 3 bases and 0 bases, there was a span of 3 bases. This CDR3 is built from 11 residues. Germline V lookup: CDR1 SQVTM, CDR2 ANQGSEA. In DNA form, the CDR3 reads TGCAGCGTTGACATCTCCTACGAGCAGTACTTC. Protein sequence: CSVDISYEQYF.

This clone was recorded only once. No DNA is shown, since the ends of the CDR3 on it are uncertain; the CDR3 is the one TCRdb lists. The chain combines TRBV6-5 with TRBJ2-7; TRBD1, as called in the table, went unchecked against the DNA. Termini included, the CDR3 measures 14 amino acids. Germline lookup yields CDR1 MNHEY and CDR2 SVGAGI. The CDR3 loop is CASSSSDSFYEQYF.

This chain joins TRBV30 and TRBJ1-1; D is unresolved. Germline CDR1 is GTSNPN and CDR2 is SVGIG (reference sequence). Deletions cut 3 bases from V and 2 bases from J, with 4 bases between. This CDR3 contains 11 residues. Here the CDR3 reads CAWRINTEAFF. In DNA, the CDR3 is TGTGCCTGGAGAATCAACACTGAAGCTTTCTTT.

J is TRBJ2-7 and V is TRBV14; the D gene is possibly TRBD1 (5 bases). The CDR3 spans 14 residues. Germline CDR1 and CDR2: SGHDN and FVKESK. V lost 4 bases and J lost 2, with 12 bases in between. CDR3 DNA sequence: TGTGCCAGCAGCCGAGCAGACAGTACCTACGAGCAGTACTTC. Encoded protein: CASSRADSTYEQYF.

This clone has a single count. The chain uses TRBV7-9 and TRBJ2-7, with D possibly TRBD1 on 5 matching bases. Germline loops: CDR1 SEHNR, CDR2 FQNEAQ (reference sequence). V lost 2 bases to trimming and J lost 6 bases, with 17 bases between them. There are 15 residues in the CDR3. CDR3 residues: CASSLWQGHKVEQYF. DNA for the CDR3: TGTGCCAGCAGCTTATGGCAGGGTCATAAAGTCGAGCAGTACTTC.

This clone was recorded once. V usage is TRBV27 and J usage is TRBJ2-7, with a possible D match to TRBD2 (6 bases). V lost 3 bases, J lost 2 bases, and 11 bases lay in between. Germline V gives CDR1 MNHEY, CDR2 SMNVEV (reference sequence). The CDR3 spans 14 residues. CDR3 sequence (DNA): TGTGCCAGCAGTTTCCAGGAGGGTCCCTACGAGCAGTACTTC. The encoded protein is CASSFQEGPYEQYF.

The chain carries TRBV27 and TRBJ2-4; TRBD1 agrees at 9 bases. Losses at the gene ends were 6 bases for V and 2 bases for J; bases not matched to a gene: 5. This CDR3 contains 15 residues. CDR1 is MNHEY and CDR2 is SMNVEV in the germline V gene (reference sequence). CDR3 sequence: CASSTGGATKNIQYF. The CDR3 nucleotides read TGTGCCAGCAGCACAGGGGGCGCGACCAAAAACATTCAGTACTTC.

Here the CDR3 DNA reads TGTGCCAGCAGCTTAGACCCCCAGAGTGTGTACGAGCAGTACTTC. Its translation: CASSLDPQSVYEQYF. This sequence joins TRBV7-2 and TRBJ2-7, with no clear D. This CDR3 comprises 15 residues. Germline assignment: CDR1 SGHTA and CDR2 FQGNSA. V lost 1 base and J 4 bases, leaving 14 bases between the germline ends.

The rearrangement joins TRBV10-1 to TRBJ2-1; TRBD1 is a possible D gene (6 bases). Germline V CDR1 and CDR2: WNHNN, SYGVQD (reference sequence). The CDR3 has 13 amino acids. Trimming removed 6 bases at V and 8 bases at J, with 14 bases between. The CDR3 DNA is TGCGCCAGCAGGGGGACAATGGGCGATGAGCAGTTCTTC. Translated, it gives CASRGTMGDEQFF.

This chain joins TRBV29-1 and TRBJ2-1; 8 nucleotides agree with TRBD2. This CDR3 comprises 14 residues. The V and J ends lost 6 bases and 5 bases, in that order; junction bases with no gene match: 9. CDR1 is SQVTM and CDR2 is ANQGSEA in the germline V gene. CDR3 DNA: TGCAGCGTCGTCCCGGGACTAGTGAACAATGAGCAGTTCTTC. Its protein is CSVVPGLVNNEQFF.

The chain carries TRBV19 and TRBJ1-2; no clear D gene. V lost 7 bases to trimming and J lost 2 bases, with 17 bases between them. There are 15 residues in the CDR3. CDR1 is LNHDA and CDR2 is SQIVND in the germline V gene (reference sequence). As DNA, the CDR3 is TGTGCCAGTAAGGCTAAGGGCGCCCCCAACTATGGCTACACCTTC. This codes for CASKAKGAPNYGYTF.

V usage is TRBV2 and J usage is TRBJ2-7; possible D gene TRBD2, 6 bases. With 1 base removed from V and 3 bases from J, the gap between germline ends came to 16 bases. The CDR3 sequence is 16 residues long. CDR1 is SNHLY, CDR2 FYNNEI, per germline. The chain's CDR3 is CASSEDVPRGVYEQYF. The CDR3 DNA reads TGTGCCAGCAGTGAAGATGTTCCGCGGGGTGTCTACGAGCAGTACTTC.

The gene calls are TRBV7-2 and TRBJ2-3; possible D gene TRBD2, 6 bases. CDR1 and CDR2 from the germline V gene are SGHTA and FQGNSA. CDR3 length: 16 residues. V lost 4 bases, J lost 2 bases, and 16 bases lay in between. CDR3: CASSSGLLDLTDTQYF. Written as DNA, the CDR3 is TGTGCCAGCAGCTCCGGACTATTAGACCTCACAGATACGCAGTATTTT.

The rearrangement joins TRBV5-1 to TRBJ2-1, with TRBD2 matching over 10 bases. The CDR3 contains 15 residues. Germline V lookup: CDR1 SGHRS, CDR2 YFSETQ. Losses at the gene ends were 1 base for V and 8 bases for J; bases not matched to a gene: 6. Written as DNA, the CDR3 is TGCGCCAGCAGCTTGTCGGCTAGCGGGAGCTATGAGCAGTTCTTC. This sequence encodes CASSLSASGSYEQFF.

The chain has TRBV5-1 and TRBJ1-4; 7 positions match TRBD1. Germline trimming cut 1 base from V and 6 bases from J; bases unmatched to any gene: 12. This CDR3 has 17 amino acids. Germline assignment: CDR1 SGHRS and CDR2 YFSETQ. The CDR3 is CASSLNRRQGAHEKLFF. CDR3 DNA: TGCGCCAGCAGCTTGAACAGGAGACAGGGTGCTCATGAAAAACTGTTTTTT.

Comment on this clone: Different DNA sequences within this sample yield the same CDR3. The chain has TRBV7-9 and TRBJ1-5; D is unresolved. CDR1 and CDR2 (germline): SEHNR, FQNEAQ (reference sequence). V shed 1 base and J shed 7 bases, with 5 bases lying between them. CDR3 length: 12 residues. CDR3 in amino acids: CASSLGGQPQHF. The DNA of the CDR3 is TGTGCCAGCAGCTTAGGGGGACAGCCCCAGCATTTT.

In DNA, the CDR3 is TGTGCCAGTAGTGGCAAGACAGGGGGCGAGCAGTACTTC. It translates to CASSGKTGGEQYF. This chain uses TRBV19 with TRBJ2-7; TRBD1 matches at 9 bases. The CDR3 consists of 13 residues. Germline V gene lookup returns CDR1 LNHDA and CDR2 SQIVND (reference sequence). The V segment lost 5 bases and the J segment 6 bases; nucleotides outside the gene matches: 5.

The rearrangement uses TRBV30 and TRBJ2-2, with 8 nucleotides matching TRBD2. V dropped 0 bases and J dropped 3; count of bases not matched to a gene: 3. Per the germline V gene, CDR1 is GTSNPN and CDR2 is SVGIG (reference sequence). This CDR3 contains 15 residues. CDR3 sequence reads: CAWSVGGGYTGELFF. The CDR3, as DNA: TGTGCCTGGAGTGTAGGCGGGGGGTACACCGGGGAGCTGTTTTTT.

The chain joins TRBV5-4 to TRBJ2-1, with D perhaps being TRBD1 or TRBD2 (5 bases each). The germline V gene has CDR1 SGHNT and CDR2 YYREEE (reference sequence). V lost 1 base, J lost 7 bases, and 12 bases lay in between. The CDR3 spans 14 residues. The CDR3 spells CASSLPEWGNEQFF. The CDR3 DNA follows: TGTGCCAGCAGCTTGCCGGAGTGGGGGAATGAGCAGTTCTTC. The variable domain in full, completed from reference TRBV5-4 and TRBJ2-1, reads ETGVTQSPTHLIKTRGQQVTLRCSSQSGHNTVSWYQQALGQGPQFIFQYYREEENGRGNFPPRFSGLQFPNYSSELNVNALELDDSALYLCASSLPEWGNEQFFGPGTRLTVL.

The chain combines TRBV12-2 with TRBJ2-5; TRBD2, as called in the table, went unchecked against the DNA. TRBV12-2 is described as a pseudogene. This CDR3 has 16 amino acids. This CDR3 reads CASRLCPGGRRETQYF. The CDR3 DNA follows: TGTGCAAGTCGCTTATGCCCGGGAGGGCGCCGAGAGACCCAGTACTTC.

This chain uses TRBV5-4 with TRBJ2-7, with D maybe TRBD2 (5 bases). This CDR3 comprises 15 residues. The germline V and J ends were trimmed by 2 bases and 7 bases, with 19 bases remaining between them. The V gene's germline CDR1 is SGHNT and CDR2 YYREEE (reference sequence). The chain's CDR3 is CASSFGGQGLGEQYF. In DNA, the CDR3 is TGTGCCAGCAGCTTTGGAGGCCAAGGGCTTGGGGAGCAGTACTTC.

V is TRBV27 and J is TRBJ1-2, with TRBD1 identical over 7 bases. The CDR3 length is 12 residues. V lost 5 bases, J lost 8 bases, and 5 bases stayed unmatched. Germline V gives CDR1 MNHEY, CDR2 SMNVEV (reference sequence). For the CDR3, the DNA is TGTGCCAGCAGTAAGGGGGCAGGGGGCTACACCTTC. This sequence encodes CASSKGAGGYTF.

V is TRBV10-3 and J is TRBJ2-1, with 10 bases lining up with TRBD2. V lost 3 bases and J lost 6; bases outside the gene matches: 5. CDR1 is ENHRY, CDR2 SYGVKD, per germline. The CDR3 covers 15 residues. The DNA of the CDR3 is TGTGCCATCAGTGAAGGACTAGCGGTAACCAATGAGCAGTTCTTC. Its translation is CAISEGLAVTNEQFF.

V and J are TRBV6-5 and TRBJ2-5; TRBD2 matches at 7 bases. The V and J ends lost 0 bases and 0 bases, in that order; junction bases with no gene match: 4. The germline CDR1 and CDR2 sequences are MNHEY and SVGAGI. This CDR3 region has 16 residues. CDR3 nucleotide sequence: TGTGCCAGCAGTTACTCGGGCACTAGCGACCAAGAGACCCAGTACTTC. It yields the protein CASSYSGTSDQETQYF.

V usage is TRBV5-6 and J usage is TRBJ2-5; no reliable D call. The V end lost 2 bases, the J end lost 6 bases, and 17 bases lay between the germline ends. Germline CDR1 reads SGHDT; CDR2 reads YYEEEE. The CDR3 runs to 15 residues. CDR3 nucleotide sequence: TGTGCCAGCAGCTTTACCCCCAATTTTATACAGACCCAGTACTTC. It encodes CASSFTPNFIQTQYF.

Here the CDR3 DNA reads TGTGCCAGCAGTGAACCCCCCTGGCCCCGGCAGTACTTC. Its protein is CASSEPPWPRQYF. The genes are TRBV2 and TRBJ2-7; no reliable D call. Germline V gene lookup returns CDR1 SNHLY and CDR2 FYNNEI. The CDR3 has 13 residues. V was cut by 2 bases and J by 9 bases, with 14 bases left in between. Based on the CDR3 plus reference TRBV2 and TRBJ2-7, the full variable domain is EPEVTQTPSHQVTQMGQEVILRCVPISNHLYFYWYRQILGQKVEFLVSFYNNEISEKSEIFDDQFSVERPDGSNFTLKIRSTKLEDSAMYFCASSEPPWPRQYFGPGTRLTVT.